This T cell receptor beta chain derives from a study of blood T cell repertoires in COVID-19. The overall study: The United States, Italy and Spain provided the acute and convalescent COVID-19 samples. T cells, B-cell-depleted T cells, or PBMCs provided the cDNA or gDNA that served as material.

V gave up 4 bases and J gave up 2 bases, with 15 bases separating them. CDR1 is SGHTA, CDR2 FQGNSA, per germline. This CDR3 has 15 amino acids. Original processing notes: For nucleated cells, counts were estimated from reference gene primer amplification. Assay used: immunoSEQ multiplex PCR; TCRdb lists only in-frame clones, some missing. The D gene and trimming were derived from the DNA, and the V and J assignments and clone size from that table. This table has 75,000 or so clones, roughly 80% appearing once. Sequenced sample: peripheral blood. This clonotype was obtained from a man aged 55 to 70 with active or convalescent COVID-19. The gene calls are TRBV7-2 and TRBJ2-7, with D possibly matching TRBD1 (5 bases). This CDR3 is CASSSTGAVTYEQYF. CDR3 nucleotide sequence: TGTGCCAGCAGCTCAACTGGGGCAGTCACCTACGAGCAGTACTTC.